The clone carrying this T cell receptor (beta chain) was observed a single time. The data stem from a study of shared clonotypes between healthy human individuals. Healthy and HIV-negative, the adult donors had no recent acute infections or vaccinations. Adults of Caucasian background living in Nashville, Tennessee made up all donors. CD4+ cells underwent separation, giving CD45RA+ naive and CD45RA-negative memory subsets. For sorted subsets, approximately 0.2 ug DNA per replicate equaled around 30,000 T cell genomes. Measured with immunoSEQ multiplex PCR; TCRdb has only the in-frame clones, and not every one. The table includes some 2 million clones, 95% detected once. CDR1 and CDR2 (germline): MGHRA, YSYEKL. V lost 2 bases, J lost 6 bases, and 15 bases lay in between. There are 15 residues in the CDR3.

The sequence derives from a man aged 18 to 30 in good health. The chain employs TRBV4-1 and TRBJ2-3, with D hard to call. Sample: naive CD4+ T cells sorted from blood. The subset is: CD45RA+ positively selected. CDR3 residues: CASSQSGIGIDTQYF. CDR3 coding DNA: TGCGCCAGCAGCCAAAGTGGAATAGGGATTGATACGCAGTATTTT.